The 6 T cell receptor beta chains below all came from one sample that was sequenced in a study of beta chain features in type 1 diabetes. The sequenced template was cDNA made from the entire isolated RNA. Using immunoSEQ multiplex PCR, the repertoire was profiled, and TCRdb retains in-frame clones only, with some absent. Counted here are around 450,000 clones, roughly 11% occurring once; the ten biggest clones make up approximately 0.05%. Specimen: naive CD4+ T cells from blood. The receptor source for this set is a young woman in good health.

This chain links TRBV9 with TRBJ1-4, with 9 bases identical to TRBD1. Losses at the gene ends were 1 base for V and 7 bases for J; bases not matched to a gene: 5. CDR1 and CDR2 (germline): SGDLS, YYNGEE. The CDR3 spans 15 residues. CDR3 loop: CASSVRGQGSEKLFF. The CDR3 DNA reads TGTGCCAGCAGCGTACGGGGACAGGGTAGTGAAAAACTGTTTTTT.

This sequence joins TRBV10-3 and TRBJ2-7; 9 bases map to TRBD1. In germline, CDR1 is ENHRY, CDR2 SYGVKD. J gave up 5 bases and V 5 bases, and 13 bases lay outside the gene matches. The CDR3 runs to 16 residues. The CDR3 DNA reads as TGTGCCATCAGTTCCCGACTGGGACAGGGCAGGAACGAGCAGTACTTC. Amino acid sequence: CAISSRLGQGRNEQYF.

In its sample, this clone was seen a few times. Other DNA sequences in this sample translate to the same CDR3. The DNA for the CDR3 is TGCGCCAGCAGCTTGGTAGCGAGCTCCTACAATGAGCAGTTCTTC. Translation: CASSLVASSYNEQFF. The chain couples TRBV5-1 to TRBJ2-1; tentatively, D is TRBD2 (5 bases). The ends were cut back, 0 bases at V and 0 bases at J, with 7 bases in the middle. Germline CDR1 and CDR2: SGHRS and YFSETQ. The CDR3 runs 15 residues. Combining the CDR3 with reference TRBV5-1 and TRBJ2-1 gives the whole variable domain KAGVTQTPRYLIKTRGQQVTLSCSPISGHRSVSWYQQTPGQGLQFLFEYFSETQRNKGNFPGRFSGRQFSNSRSEMNVSTLELGDSALYLCASSLVASSYNEQFFGPGTRLTVL.

A few counts support this clone. V usage is TRBV7-2 and J usage is TRBJ2-3; 8 bases align to TRBD2. Germline V gene data show CDR1 as SGHTA and CDR2 as FQGNSA. The CDR3 is 18 amino acids. J gave up 4 bases and V 3 bases, and 15 bases lay outside the gene matches. The CDR3 region is CASSFWRGVEVYADTQYF. CDR3 sequence (DNA): TGTGCCAGCAGCTTTTGGCGGGGGGTGGAGGTATACGCAGATACGCAGTATTTT. The whole variable domain, filled in from reference TRBV7-2 and TRBJ2-3, reads GAGVSQSPSNKVTEKGKDVELRCDPISGHTALYWYRQSLGQGLEFLIYFQGNSAPDKSGLPSDRFSAERTGGSVSTLTIQRTQQEDSAVYLCASSFWRGVEVYADTQYFGPGTRLTVL.

J is TRBJ2-3 and V is TRBV7-2, with unresolved D. Deletions cut 0 bases from V and 0 bases from J, with 7 bases between. CDR1 and CDR2 from the germline V gene are SGHTA and FQGNSA. The CDR3 runs to 15 residues. The CDR3 DNA reads as TGTGCCAGCAGCTTAGCGCGGCCTAGCACAGATACGCAGTATTTT. Its translation: CASSLARPSTDTQYF.

This rearrangement joins TRBV6-6 to TRBJ2-3, with D perhaps given as TRBD1 or TRBD2 (5 bases each). The CDR3 runs 14 residues. Germline V CDR1 and CDR2: MNHNY, SVGAGI (reference sequence). Trimming pared 2 bases from V and 2 bases from J, leaving 8 bases between. The CDR3 DNA reads as TGTGCCAGCAGTTACCGGGGCCTCACAGATACGCAGTATTTT. It specifies CASSYRGLTDTQYF.